The clone carrying this T cell receptor (beta chain) was picked up one time. TCRdb's copy holds only in-frame clones and misses some; the assay was immunoSEQ multiplex PCR. This table has some 98,000 clones, 75% to 85% appearing once. This entry is derived from a study of radiotherapy plus CTLA-4 blockade in lung cancer. V lost 2 bases to trimming and J lost 4 bases, with 11 bases between them. From germline, CDR1 is ENHRY and CDR2 SYGVKD. The CDR3 loop spans 14 amino acids. The source material was peripheral blood, sampled from a patient treated with radiotherapy plus ipilimumab. This sequence originates from a human donor with non-small cell lung cancer who had a partial response to radiotherapy plus ipilimumab. The J gene is TRBJ1-2, the V gene TRBV10-3; D is ambiguous. The CDR3 bases are TGTGCCATCAGTGAGGTGGGAGGGAGCTATGGCTACACCTTC. Protein sequence: CAISEVGGSYGYTF.